This is a list of T cell receptor beta chains from one sample in a study of Ad26.COV2.S vaccination and SARS-CoV-2 variants. Profiling relied on immunoSEQ multiplex PCR, and the TCRdb table lists in-frame clones only, not all of them. The repertoire holds around 300,000 clones, with around 89% as singletons. The sequencing here drew on peripheral blood, taken in a trial of Ad26.COV2.S vaccine versus placebo. The receptors here all came from a person aged 18-60 years who received the Ad26.COV2.S COVID-19 vaccine or a placebo. CDR3s include the opening cysteine and the closing phenylalanine or tryptophan. A D gene is named only where the DNA matches it firmly. Part of the rows lack a size; the others show once, few, many or a class for expanded clones.

V	J	size	D	CDR3	DNA
TRBV3-1/TRBV3-2	TRBJ1-2	-	TRBD1	CASSQGTGDGYTF	TGTGCCAGCAGCCAAGGGACAGGGGATGGCTACACCTTC
TRBV5-6	TRBJ2-7	-	-	CASSIGTNYEQYF	TGTGCCAGCAGCATCGGGACAAACTACGAGCAGTACTTC
TRBV6-2/TRBV6-3	TRBJ1-2	once	TRBD1	CASSPWTGDGYTF	TGTGCCAGCAGTCCCTGGACAGGGGACGGCTACACCTTC
TRBV2	TRBJ2-2	-	-	CASDRTAKLNTGELFF	TGTGCCAGCGATAGGACAGCCAAACTAAACACCGGGGAGCTGTTTTTT
TRBV6-2/TRBV6-3	TRBJ1-5	-	-	CASSYSVRGGGQPQHF	TGTGCCAGCAGTTACTCTGTCAGGGGCGGAGGGCAGCCCCAGCATTTT
TRBV19	TRBJ1-5	-	TRBD1	CASSMGGQGFQPQHF	TGTGCCAGTAGTATGGGCGGACAGGGCTTTCAGCCCCAGCATTTT
TRBV5-4	TRBJ2-5	-	-	CASSLRGQETQYF	TGTGCCAGCAGCTTGCGGGGTCAAGAGACCCAGTACTTC
TRBV5-4	TRBJ2-1	-	TRBD1	CASRAGTGNGNEQFF	TGTGCCAGCAGGGCCGGGACAGGGAATGGCAATGAGCAGTTCTTC
TRBV6-5	TRBJ2-5	-	TRBD2	CASSTSGGAETQYF	TGTGCCAGCAGCACTAGCGGGGGGGCGGAGACCCAGTACTTC
TRBV9	TRBJ1-2	-	-	CASSVSANYGYTF	TGTGCCAGCAGCGTGTCAGCTAACTATGGCTACACCTTC
TRBV4-2	TRBJ2-2	many	TRBD2	CASSQELPSGSDTGELFF	TGTGCCAGCAGCCAAGAGCTGCCCAGCGGGAGTGACACCGGGGAGCTGTTTTTT
TRBV6-2/TRBV6-3	TRBJ2-7	-	TRBD2	CASSYASGGTYEQYF	TGTGCCAGCAGTTACGCTAGCGGGGGGACCTACGAGCAGTACTTC
TRBV28	TRBJ1-5	-	-	CASSLGGLGVDGNQPQHF	TGTGCCAGCAGTTTAGGAGGTTTGGGGGTAGACGGCAATCAGCCCCAGCATTTT
TRBV7-9	TRBJ1-1	-	TRBD1	CASSLTGDRNTEAFF	TGTGCCAGCAGCCTGACAGGGGACCGCAACACTGAAGCTTTCTTT
TRBV3-1/TRBV3-2	TRBJ2-7	-	TRBD1	CASSLPGQGGYEQYF	TGTGCCAGCAGCCTACCGGGACAGGGGGGCTACGAGCAGTACTTC